This T cell receptor beta chain was found in a study of blood T cell repertoires in COVID-19. Per the authors' pipeline: Estimates of nucleated cell counts were drawn from the amplification of reference gene primers. TCRdb's table, derived via immunoSEQ multiplex PCR, lists solely in-frame clones and lacks some. V, J and clone size are taken as reported in that table, and D and trimming were inferred from the DNA itself. The table has about 88,000 clones, 85% to 95% seen once. The CDR3 is 15 residues long. The trim removed 5 bases at V and 4 bases at J, leaving 5 bases unmatched. CDR1 is LGHDT, CDR2 YNNKEL, per germline (reference sequence).

The V and J genes are TRBV3-1 (or the pseudogene TRBV3-2) and TRBJ2-1, with 10 bases lining up with TRBD1. Sequenced input: peripheral blood. The source of this sequence is a man between 60 and 75 years old with acute or convalescent COVID-19. CDR3 DNA sequence: TGTGCCAGCAGCGTGACAGGGGGCGTATACAATGAGCAGTTCTTC. It translates to CASSVTGGVYNEQFF.